The clone carrying this TCR beta chain was recorded once. Antigen: not known. The CDR3 totals 13 residues. Trimming at V came to 6 bases and at J to 0 bases, leaving 4 bases not matched to a gene. Germline assignment: CDR1 SQVTM and CDR2 ANQGSEA. This entry belongs to a study of blood T cells in healthy people across ages. Broader study findings: Donor CMV status, an unknown factor, possibly confounded changes in expanded clonotypes.

The authors ran a second PCR of roughly 7 to 11 cycles using a sample-barcoded 5' primer and a J-beta primer mix. Each CDR3 protein gets one entry after TCRdb re-called the 5' RACE reads with MiXCR. This table has some 1.8 million distinct CDR3 sequences, 30% to 40% appearing once. This clonotype was obtained from a human donor in good health. Sequenced: blood. This chain links TRBV29-1 with TRBJ1-1; TRBD1 agrees at 7 bases. CDR3 sequence: CSVDRVLNTEAFF. CDR3 DNA: TGCAGCGTCGACAGGGTATTGAACACTGAAGCTTTCTTT.